The clone carrying this TCR beta chain was recorded once. TCRdb's table, derived via immunoSEQ multiplex PCR, lists solely in-frame clones and lacks some. The sample includes about 45,000 clones, approximately 71% of them seen just once. The entry originates in a study of blood T cell repertoires in COVID-19. The wider study: Material from acute and convalescent COVID-19 was sourced from the United States, Italy and Spain. The analysed material was cDNA or gDNA that came from T cells, B-cell-depleted T cells, or PBMCs.

Germline lookup yields CDR1 MDHEN and CDR2 SYDVKM. Trimming removed 5 bases at V and 8 bases at J, with 12 bases between. This CDR3 is 12 amino acids long. The specimen was peripheral blood. The rearrangement links TRBV28 to TRBJ1-2; weak D call: TRBD1 (5 bases). The TCR originated in a man at least 80 years old with acute or convalescent COVID-19. The CDR3 bases are TGTGCCAGCAGTGAAAGACAGTGGGGCTACACCTTC. It yields the protein CASSERQWGYTF.